The sequence of this T cell receptor (beta chain) was determined in a study of blood T cell repertoires in COVID-19. Study as a whole: Samples taken during acute and convalescent COVID-19 were collected in the United States, Italy and Spain. Sources were T cells, B-cell-depleted T cells, or PBMCs; the material itself was cDNA or gDNA.

Study processing details: Reference gene primer amplification in the assay estimated nucleated cell counts. Data came from immunoSEQ multiplex PCR; TCRdb stores just in-frame clones and leaves some out. For V, J and clone size, that table is used; D and trimming come from the DNA. The data show roughly 70,000 clones, roughly 78% seen once. V was cut by 0 bases and J by 3 bases, with 10 bases left in between. The CDR3 has 15 residues. Per germline, CDR1 SGDLS and CDR2 YYNGEE. The TCR was taken from a human donor in a cohort sampled during active COVID-19. The chain links TRBV9 to TRBJ1-5; no clear D. Sample: peripheral blood. The CDR3 region has the DNA TGTGCCAGCAGCGTAGAAGAGAGTTCCAATCAGCCCCAGCATTTT. Translation: CASSVEESSNQPQHF.